The rows below give T cell receptor beta chains drawn from one sample of a study of shared clonotypes between healthy human individuals. Produced via immunoSEQ multiplex PCR; TCRdb's table is partial and in-frame only. In the table there are roughly 590,000 clones, 95% to 96% of which are singletons. Sequenced: naive CD8+ T cells sorted from blood. The receptor set was obtained from a woman aged 30 to 39 in good health. Both conserved end residues are part of each CDR3. A D gene is named only where the DNA matches it firmly. A clone size is listed for some rows: how often the clone was seen (once, few, many), or a class if it is expanded.

V,D,size,J,length,DNA,CDR3
TRBV19,-,-,TRBJ1-1,13,TGTGCCAGTAGTATCCACGGGAACACTGAAGCTTTCTTT,CASSIHGNTEAFF
TRBV21-1,-,-,TRBJ1-6,18,TGTGCCAGCAGCAAAGCTATCAGCAGGACAGGGAGGAGTTCACCCCTCCACTTT,CASSKAISRTGRSSPLHF
TRBV27,-,-,TRBJ2-3,15,TGTGCCAGCAGTTTAGTCGCTACTTCCACAGATACGCAGTATTTT,CASSLVATSTDTQYF
TRBV15,-,-,TRBJ2-7,14,TGTGCCACCAGCAGAAAAGGGAGCTCCTACGAGCAGTACTTC,CATSRKGSSYEQYF
TRBV19,-,-,TRBJ2-4,16,TGTGCCAGTAGTATCAGCCCGACCGAGAGCCGAAACATTCAGTACTTC,CASSISPTESRNIQYF
TRBV2,-,-,TRBJ2-1,11,TGTGCCAGCAGTGGCCTAGGTGAGCAGTTCTTC,CASSGLGEQFF
TRBV25-1,-,-,TRBJ1-5,13,TGTGCCAGCAGTGAATCCAGGGATCAGCCCCAGCATTTT,CASSESRDQPQHF
TRBV28,-,-,TRBJ1-5,19,TGTGCCAGCAGTTTTGAACACGGACACGAGGAGTATAGCAATCAGCCCCAGCATTTT,CASSFEHGHEEYSNQPQHF
TRBV5-1,TRBD2,-,TRBJ2-1,22,TGCGCCAGCAGCTCCTACGATCTTACCGGGACTAGCGGGAGTAGCTCCTACAATGAGCAGTTCTTC,CASSSYDLTGTSGSSSYNEQFF
TRBV27,-,-,TRBJ1-2,13,TGTGCAACCACCAAACTCGGCCACTGGGGCTACACCTTC,CATTKLGHWGYTF
TRBV5-6,-,-,TRBJ1-2,14,TGTGCCAGCAGCCCCCAGACAGGTTCTAATGGCTACACCTTC,CASSPQTGSNGYTF
TRBV2,-,few,TRBJ1-1,12,TGTGCCAGCATGTTAGCGAACACTGAAGCTTTCTTT,CASMLANTEAFF
TRBV19,-,-,TRBJ2-7,14,TGTGCCAGTAGTATAATCGGCCCAGCCTACGAGCAGTACTTC,CASSIIGPAYEQYF